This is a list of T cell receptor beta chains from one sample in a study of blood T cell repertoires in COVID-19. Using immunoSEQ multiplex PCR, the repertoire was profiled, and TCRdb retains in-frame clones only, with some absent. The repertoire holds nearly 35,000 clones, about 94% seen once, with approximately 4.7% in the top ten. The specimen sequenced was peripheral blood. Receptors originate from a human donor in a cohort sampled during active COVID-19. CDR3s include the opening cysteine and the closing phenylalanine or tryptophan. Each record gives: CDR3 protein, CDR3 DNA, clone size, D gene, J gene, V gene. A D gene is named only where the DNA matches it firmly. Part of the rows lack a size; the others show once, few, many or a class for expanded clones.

cdr3_aa: CASSPRTSDSTDTQYF; cdr3_nt: TGTGCCAGCAGCCCGCGGACTAGCGATAGCACAGATACGCAGTATTTT; clone_size: once; d_call: TRBD2; j_call: TRBJ2-3; v_call: TRBV13
cdr3_aa: CASSEGDRKNTEAFF; cdr3_nt: TGTGCCAGCAGTGAAGGGGACAGGAAGAACACTGAAGCTTTCTTT; clone_size: .; d_call: TRBD1; j_call: TRBJ1-1; v_call: TRBV6-1
cdr3_aa: CASSLDPDTSYEQYF; cdr3_nt: TGCGCCAGCAGCTTGGATCCGGACACATCCTACGAGCAGTACTTC; clone_size: .; d_call: .; j_call: TRBJ2-7; v_call: TRBV5-1
cdr3_aa: CASSQGLLAGGQTGELFF; cdr3_nt: TGCGCCAGCAGCCAAGGGTTACTAGCGGGAGGCCAAACCGGGGAGCTGTTTTTT; clone_size: .; d_call: TRBD2; j_call: TRBJ2-2; v_call: TRBV4-1
cdr3_aa: CASSPFGDVTDTQYF; cdr3_nt: TGTGCCAGCAGCCCCTTCGGGGATGTCACAGATACGCAGTATTTT; clone_size: .; d_call: .; j_call: TRBJ2-3; v_call: TRBV9
cdr3_aa: CASSQEKVTGPTEAFF; cdr3_nt: TGCGCCAGCAGCCAAGAGAAGGTTACAGGACCTACTGAAGCTTTCTTT; clone_size: .; d_call: .; j_call: TRBJ1-1; v_call: TRBV4-1
cdr3_aa: CASGSGTGTEQYF; cdr3_nt: TGTGCTAGTGGTTCCGGGACAGGGACCGAGCAGTACTTC; clone_size: .; d_call: TRBD1; j_call: TRBJ2-7; v_call: TRBV12-5
cdr3_aa: CASSLVQDYNEQFF; cdr3_nt: TGCGCCAGCAGCTTGGTGCAGGATTACAATGAGCAGTTCTTC; clone_size: .; d_call: .; j_call: TRBJ2-1; v_call: TRBV5-1
cdr3_aa: CASSVSGGTEAFF; cdr3_nt: TGTGCCAGCAGCGTATCAGGGGGCACTGAAGCTTTCTTT; clone_size: .; d_call: TRBD1; j_call: TRBJ1-1; v_call: TRBV9
cdr3_aa: CASSPTRLAGGRGETQYF; cdr3_nt: TGTGCCAGTAGTCCTACACGACTAGCGGGAGGACGCGGGGAGACCCAGTACTTC; clone_size: .; d_call: TRBD2; j_call: TRBJ2-5; v_call: TRBV19
cdr3_aa: CASSVTGGAHGYTF; cdr3_nt: TGTGCCAGCAGCGTTACAGGGGGCGCGCATGGCTACACCTTC; clone_size: .; d_call: TRBD1; j_call: TRBJ1-2; v_call: TRBV9
cdr3_aa: CASSYPTGYGNIQYF; cdr3_nt: TGTGCCAGCAGTTACCCCACAGGGTATGGGAACATTCAGTACTTC; clone_size: once; d_call: .; j_call: TRBJ2-4; v_call: TRBV6-5
cdr3_aa: CASSSGGAGGELFF; cdr3_nt: TGTGCCAGCAGCTCCGGGGGGGCAGGCGGGGAGCTGTTTTTT; clone_size: once; d_call: TRBD2; j_call: TRBJ2-2; v_call: TRBV11-3
cdr3_aa: CASSPRTGPQETQYF; cdr3_nt: TGTGCCAGCTCACCAAGAACGGGTCCACAAGAGACCCAGTACTTC; clone_size: .; d_call: .; j_call: TRBJ2-5; v_call: TRBV18
cdr3_aa: CSADGGGTGGSGELFF; cdr3_nt: TGCAGCGCCGACGGGGGTGGGACAGGGGGCTCCGGGGAGCTGTTTTTT; clone_size: .; d_call: TRBD1; j_call: TRBJ2-2; v_call: TRBV29-1
cdr3_aa: CASSELAGSYNEQFF; cdr3_nt: TGTGCCAGCAGTGAACTAGCGGGCTCCTACAATGAGCAGTTCTTC; clone_size: once; d_call: TRBD2; j_call: TRBJ2-1; v_call: TRBV6-1
cdr3_aa: CASSLEPRSQPQHF; cdr3_nt: TGTGCCAGCAGCTTGGAACCGCGAAGTCAGCCCCAGCATTTT; clone_size: .; d_call: .; j_call: TRBJ1-5; v_call: TRBV5-6
cdr3_aa: CAISESWAASSGANVLTF; cdr3_nt: TGTGCCATCAGTGAGTCGTGGGCCGCCAGCTCTGGGGCCAACGTCCTGACTTTC; clone_size: .; d_call: .; j_call: TRBJ2-6; v_call: TRBV10-3
cdr3_aa: CASSYSKSRGYEQYF; cdr3_nt: TGTGCCAGCAGTTACTCGAAGTCCAGGGGATACGAGCAGTACTTC; clone_size: .; d_call: .; j_call: TRBJ2-7; v_call: TRBV6-5
cdr3_aa: CASSLKLAGGPGNEQFF; cdr3_nt: TGTGCCAGCAGTTTAAAACTAGCGGGAGGGCCGGGAAATGAGCAGTTCTTC; clone_size: .; d_call: TRBD2; j_call: TRBJ2-1; v_call: TRBV27
cdr3_aa: CASLRTEGADTQYF; cdr3_nt: TGTGCCAGCCTAAGGACAGAGGGGGCGGATACGCAGTATTTT; clone_size: .; d_call: TRBD1; j_call: TRBJ2-3; v_call: TRBV25-1
cdr3_aa: CASSPPGAGRYEQYF; cdr3_nt: TGTGCCAGCAGCCCACCCGGGGCGGGAAGGTACGAGCAGTACTTC; clone_size: .; d_call: .; j_call: TRBJ2-7; v_call: TRBV9
cdr3_aa: CASSPQRNTEAFF; cdr3_nt: TGTGCCAGCTCCCCACAGAGGAACACTGAAGCTTTCTTT; clone_size: .; d_call: .; j_call: TRBJ1-1; v_call: TRBV18
cdr3_aa: CATSASGQQTQYF; cdr3_nt: TGTGCCACCTCCGCTAGCGGGCAACAGACCCAGTACTTC; clone_size: .; d_call: TRBD2; j_call: TRBJ2-5; v_call: TRBV15
cdr3_aa: CAWTYPTGPGANVLTF; cdr3_nt: TGTGCCTGGACCTACCCCACAGGACCTGGGGCCAACGTCCTGACTTTC; clone_size: .; d_call: .; j_call: TRBJ2-6; v_call: TRBV30
cdr3_aa: CASSFSGGANYGYTF; cdr3_nt: TGCGCCAGCAGCTTCTCGGGGGGCGCAAACTATGGCTACACCTTC; clone_size: .; d_call: .; j_call: TRBJ1-2; v_call: TRBV5-1
cdr3_aa: CASSLETGDYNEQFF; cdr3_nt: TGTGCCAGCAGCTTAGAGACAGGGGACTACAATGAGCAGTTCTTC; clone_size: .; d_call: TRBD1; j_call: TRBJ2-1; v_call: TRBV7-6
cdr3_aa: CASSVGPNLGGDTQYF; cdr3_nt: TGTGCCAGCAGCGTAGGACCAAACTTAGGAGGGGATACGCAGTATTTT; clone_size: .; d_call: .; j_call: TRBJ2-3; v_call: TRBV9
cdr3_aa: CASSQGQGMSSGNTIYF; cdr3_nt: TGTGCCAGCAGCCAAGGGCAGGGGATGAGCTCTGGAAACACCATATATTTT; clone_size: few; d_call: .; j_call: TRBJ1-3; v_call: TRBV4-2
cdr3_aa: CASSLAGGPYEQYF; cdr3_nt: TGCGCCAGCAGCTTAGCGGGAGGGCCGTACGAGCAGTACTTC; clone_size: .; d_call: TRBD2; j_call: TRBJ2-7; v_call: TRBV5-1
cdr3_aa: CASSYRPNEKLFF; cdr3_nt: TGCGCCAGCAGCTACAGGCCCAATGAAAAACTGTTTTTT; clone_size: .; d_call: .; j_call: TRBJ1-4; v_call: TRBV5-1
cdr3_aa: CASSQAGTLGTYEQYF; cdr3_nt: TGCGCCAGCAGCCAAGCCGGGACACTAGGGACCTACGAGCAGTACTTC; clone_size: .; d_call: .; j_call: TRBJ2-7; v_call: TRBV4-1
cdr3_aa: CASSQDPRLTEAFF; cdr3_nt: TGTGCCAGCAGCCAAGATCCAAGACTAACTGAAGCTTTCTTT; clone_size: few; d_call: .; j_call: TRBJ1-1; v_call: TRBV4-2
cdr3_aa: CASSPGQANSNQPQHF; cdr3_nt: TGTGCCAGCAGTCCGGGACAGGCGAACAGCAATCAGCCCCAGCATTTT; clone_size: .; d_call: TRBD1; j_call: TRBJ1-5; v_call: TRBV5-6
cdr3_aa: CASSSLTGGLGETQYF; cdr3_nt: TGTGCCAGCAGTTCCCTGACAGGGGGGCTAGGAGAGACCCAGTACTTC; clone_size: .; d_call: TRBD1; j_call: TRBJ2-5; v_call: TRBV28
cdr3_aa: CASSFGGVTGELFF; cdr3_nt: TGTGCCAGCAGTTTCGGGGGGGTTACCGGGGAGCTGTTTTTT; clone_size: .; d_call: TRBD2; j_call: TRBJ2-2; v_call: TRBV27
cdr3_aa: CASSEGETGSYEQYF; cdr3_nt: TGTGCCAGCAGTGAAGGGGAGACCGGTTCCTACGAGCAGTACTTC; clone_size: .; d_call: .; j_call: TRBJ2-7; v_call: TRBV2
cdr3_aa: CASSLRLAGGGRETQYF; cdr3_nt: TGTGCCAGCAGCTTGAGACTAGCGGGAGGCGGTAGGGAGACCCAGTACTTC; clone_size: .; d_call: TRBD2; j_call: TRBJ2-5; v_call: TRBV7-2
cdr3_aa: CASSLLAGGAYNEQFF; cdr3_nt: TGCGCCAGCAGCTTGTTGGCGGGGGGGGCCTACAATGAGCAGTTCTTC; clone_size: .; d_call: TRBD2; j_call: TRBJ2-1; v_call: TRBV5-1
cdr3_aa: CASSEWTSGGRKTQYF; cdr3_nt: TGCGCCAGCAGTGAGTGGACTAGCGGGGGCAGGAAGACCCAGTACTTC; clone_size: .; d_call: TRBD2; j_call: TRBJ2-5; v_call: TRBV10-2
cdr3_aa: CASSLGKSGRGSYNEQFF; cdr3_nt: TGTGCCAGCAGCTTAGGAAAGTCCGGGCGGGGCTCATACAATGAGCAGTTCTTC; clone_size: .; d_call: .; j_call: TRBJ2-1; v_call: TRBV7-9
cdr3_aa: CASSPREGQYNEQFF; cdr3_nt: TGTGCCAGCAGCCCTCGGGAGGGCCAATACAATGAGCAGTTCTTC; clone_size: few; d_call: TRBD2; j_call: TRBJ2-1; v_call: TRBV7-9
cdr3_aa: CAWREQGRGYTF; cdr3_nt: TGTGCCTGGAGGGAACAGGGTCGTGGCTACACCTTC; clone_size: .; d_call: .; j_call: TRBJ1-2; v_call: TRBV30
cdr3_aa: CASSAPTGGGGETQYF; cdr3_nt: TGTGCCAGCAGTGCACCCACAGGGGGCGGTGGGGAGACCCAGTACTTC; clone_size: .; d_call: TRBD1; j_call: TRBJ2-5; v_call: TRBV28
cdr3_aa: CASSPPLAGLQETQYF; cdr3_nt: TGTGCCAGCTCACCACCACTAGCGGGCCTACAAGAGACCCAGTACTTC; clone_size: .; d_call: TRBD2; j_call: TRBJ2-5; v_call: TRBV18
cdr3_aa: CASNPLTGLETQYF; cdr3_nt: TGTGCCAGCAACCCCCTCACAGGGTTGGAGACCCAGTACTTC; clone_size: .; d_call: .; j_call: TRBJ2-5; v_call: TRBV6-5
cdr3_aa: CASSLATGRLNEQFF; cdr3_nt: TGTGCCAGCAGTTTGGCGACAGGGCGATTAAATGAGCAGTTCTTC; clone_size: .; d_call: TRBD1; j_call: TRBJ2-1; v_call: TRBV28
cdr3_aa: CASSPPGGRNTGELFF; cdr3_nt: TGTGCCAGCAGCCCCCCGGGCGGGAGGAACACCGGGGAGCTGTTTTTT; clone_size: .; d_call: TRBD2; j_call: TRBJ2-2; v_call: TRBV9
cdr3_aa: CASSGSGVLYEQYF; cdr3_nt: TGTGCCAGCAGTGGGTCCGGGGTCCTCTACGAGCAGTACTTC; clone_size: .; d_call: .; j_call: TRBJ2-7; v_call: TRBV2
cdr3_aa: CASSYVAGSSDAEAFF; cdr3_nt: TGTGCCAGCAGCTATGTGGCAGGGTCGTCCGACGCTGAAGCTTTCTTT; clone_size: .; d_call: .; j_call: TRBJ1-1; v_call: TRBV5-6
cdr3_aa: CASSYWQGWSQPQHF; cdr3_nt: TGTGCCAGCAGTTACTGGCAGGGGTGGTCTCAGCCCCAGCATTTT; clone_size: .; d_call: .; j_call: TRBJ1-5; v_call: TRBV6-2/TRBV6-3
cdr3_aa: CASRQGKGQPQHF; cdr3_nt: TGTGCCAGCCGACAGGGTAAAGGACAGCCCCAGCATTTT; clone_size: .; d_call: TRBD1; j_call: TRBJ1-5; v_call: TRBV28
cdr3_aa: CASSLEGYEQYF; cdr3_nt: TGTGCCAGCAGCCTAGAGGGATACGAGCAGTACTTC; clone_size: .; d_call: .; j_call: TRBJ2-7; v_call: TRBV5-6
cdr3_aa: CASPRLAGSNEQFF; cdr3_nt: TGTGCCAGCCCCCGACTAGCGGGGAGCAATGAGCAGTTCTTC; clone_size: .; d_call: TRBD2; j_call: TRBJ2-1; v_call: TRBV2
cdr3_aa: CASSPTGRRDQPQHF; cdr3_nt: TGTGCCAGCTCTCCGACAGGGCGGAGGGATCAGCCCCAGCATTTT; clone_size: few; d_call: TRBD1; j_call: TRBJ1-5; v_call: TRBV25-1